The entry below describes one T cell receptor (beta chain). A second about 7 to 12 cycle PCR used barcoded and J-beta primers. Every individual sample yielded 2.5 million or more paired-end reads (each containing CDR3). One entry per CDR3 protein, called by TCRdb with MiXCR from the 5' RACE reads. The sample comprises 850,000 to 1,000,000 distinct CDR3 sequences, roughly 50% of which are singletons, and 13% rests with the top ten. The data were obtained in a study of blood T cells in healthy people across ages. V was cut by 4 bases and J by 7 bases, with 7 bases left in between. The CDR3 is 11 amino acids.

J is TRBJ1-2 and V is TRBV12-3 or TRBV12-4, with D possibly being TRBD1 (5 bases). The receptor comes from a man in his thirties or forties in good health. The sample was blood. The CDR3 DNA reads as TGTGCCAGCAGTTCCAGGGTTGGCTACACCTTC. Amino acid sequence: CASSSRVGYTF.